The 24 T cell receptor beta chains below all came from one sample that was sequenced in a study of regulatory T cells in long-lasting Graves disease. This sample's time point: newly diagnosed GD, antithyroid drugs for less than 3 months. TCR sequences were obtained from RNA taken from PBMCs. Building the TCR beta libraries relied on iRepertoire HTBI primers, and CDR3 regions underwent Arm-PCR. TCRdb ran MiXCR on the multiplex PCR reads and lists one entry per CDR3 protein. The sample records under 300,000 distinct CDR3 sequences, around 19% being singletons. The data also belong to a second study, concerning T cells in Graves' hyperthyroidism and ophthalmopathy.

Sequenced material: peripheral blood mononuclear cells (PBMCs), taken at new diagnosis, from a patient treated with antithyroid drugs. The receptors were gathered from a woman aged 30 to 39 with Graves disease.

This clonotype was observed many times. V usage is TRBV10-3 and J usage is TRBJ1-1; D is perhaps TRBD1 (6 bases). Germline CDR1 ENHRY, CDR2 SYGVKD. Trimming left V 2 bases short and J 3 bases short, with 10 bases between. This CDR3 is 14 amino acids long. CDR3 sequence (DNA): TGTGCCATCAGTGAGACAGGGAGGGACACTGAAGCTTTCTTT. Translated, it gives CAISETGRDTEAFF.

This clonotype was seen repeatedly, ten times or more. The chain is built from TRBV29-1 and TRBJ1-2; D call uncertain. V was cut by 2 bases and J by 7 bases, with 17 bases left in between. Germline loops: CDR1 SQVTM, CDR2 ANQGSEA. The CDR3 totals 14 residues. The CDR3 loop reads CSVEWAERSFGYTF. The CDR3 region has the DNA TGCAGCGTTGAATGGGCAGAACGTTCCTTTGGCTACACCTTC.

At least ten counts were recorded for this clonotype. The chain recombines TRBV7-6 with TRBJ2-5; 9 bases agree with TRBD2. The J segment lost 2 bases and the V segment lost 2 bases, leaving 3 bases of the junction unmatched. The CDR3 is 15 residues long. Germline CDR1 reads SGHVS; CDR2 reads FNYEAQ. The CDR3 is CASSLLAGSQETQYF. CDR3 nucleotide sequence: TGTGCCAGCAGCTTACTAGCGGGGAGTCAAGAGACCCAGTACTTC.

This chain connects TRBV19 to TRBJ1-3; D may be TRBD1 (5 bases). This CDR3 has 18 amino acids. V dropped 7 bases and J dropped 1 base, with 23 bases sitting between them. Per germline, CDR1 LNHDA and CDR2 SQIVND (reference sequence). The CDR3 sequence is CASNIRDRGQRSGNTIYF. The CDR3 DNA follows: TGTGCCAGTAACATCCGGGACCGCGGTCAAAGATCTGGAAACACCATATATTTT.

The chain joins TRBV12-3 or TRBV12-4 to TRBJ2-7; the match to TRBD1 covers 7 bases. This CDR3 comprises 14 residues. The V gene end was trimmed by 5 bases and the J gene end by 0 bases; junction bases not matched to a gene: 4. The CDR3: CASSPWDSSYEQYF. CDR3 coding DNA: TGTGCCAGCAGTCCCTGGGACAGCTCCTACGAGCAGTACTTC.

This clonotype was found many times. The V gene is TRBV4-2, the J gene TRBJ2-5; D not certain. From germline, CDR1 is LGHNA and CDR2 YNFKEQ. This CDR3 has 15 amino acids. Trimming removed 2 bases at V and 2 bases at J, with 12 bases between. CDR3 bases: TGTGCCAGCAGCCAATCTCGAGCCCAGCAAGAGACCCAGTACTTC. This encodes CASSQSRAQQETQYF.

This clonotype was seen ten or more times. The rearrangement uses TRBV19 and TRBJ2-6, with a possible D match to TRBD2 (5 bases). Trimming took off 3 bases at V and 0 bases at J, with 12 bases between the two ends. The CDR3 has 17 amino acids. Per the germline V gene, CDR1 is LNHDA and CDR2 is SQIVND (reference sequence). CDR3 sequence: CASSINRRASGANVLTF. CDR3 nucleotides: TGTGCCAGTAGTATTAATCGGCGGGCCTCTGGGGCCAACGTCCTGACTTTC.

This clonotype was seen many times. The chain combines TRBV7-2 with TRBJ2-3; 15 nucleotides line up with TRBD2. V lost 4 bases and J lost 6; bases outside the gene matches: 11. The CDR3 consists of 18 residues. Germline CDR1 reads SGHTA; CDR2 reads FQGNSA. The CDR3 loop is CASSSTGTSGGLADTQYF. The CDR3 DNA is TGTGCCAGCAGCTCGACCGGGACTAGCGGGGGGCTGGCGGATACGCAGTATTTT.

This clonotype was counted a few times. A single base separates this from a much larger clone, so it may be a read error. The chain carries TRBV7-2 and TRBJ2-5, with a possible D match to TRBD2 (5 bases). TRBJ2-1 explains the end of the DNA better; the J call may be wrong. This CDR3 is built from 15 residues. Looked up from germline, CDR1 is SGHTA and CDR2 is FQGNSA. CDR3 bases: TGTGCCAGCAGCTTAGTAGTCGGGATTGGGAATGAGCAGTTCTTC. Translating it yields CASSLVVGIGNEQFF.

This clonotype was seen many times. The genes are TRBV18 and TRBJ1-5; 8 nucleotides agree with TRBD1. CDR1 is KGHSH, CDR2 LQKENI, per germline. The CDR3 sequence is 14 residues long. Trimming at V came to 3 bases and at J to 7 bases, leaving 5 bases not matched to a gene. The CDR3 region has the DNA TGTGCCAGCTCACCGCTGGACAGGGAGCAGCCCCAGCATTTT. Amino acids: CASSPLDREQPQHF.

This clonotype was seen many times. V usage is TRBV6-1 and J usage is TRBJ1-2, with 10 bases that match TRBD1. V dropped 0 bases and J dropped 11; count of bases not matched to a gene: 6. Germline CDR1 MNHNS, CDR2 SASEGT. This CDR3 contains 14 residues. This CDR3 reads CASSEALPGQGYTF. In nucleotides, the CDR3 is TGTGCCAGCAGTGAAGCGCTCCCGGGACAGGGGTACACCTTC.

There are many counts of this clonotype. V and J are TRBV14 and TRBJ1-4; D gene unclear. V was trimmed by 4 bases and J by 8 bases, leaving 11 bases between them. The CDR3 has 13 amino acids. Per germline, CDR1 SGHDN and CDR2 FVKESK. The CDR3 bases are TGTGCCAGCAGCCGCTCCAAGGACGAAAAACTGTTTTTT. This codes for CASSRSKDEKLFF.

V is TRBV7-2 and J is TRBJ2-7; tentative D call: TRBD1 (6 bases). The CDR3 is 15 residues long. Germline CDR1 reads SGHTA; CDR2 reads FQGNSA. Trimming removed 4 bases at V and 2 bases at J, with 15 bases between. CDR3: CASSSQGMSAYEQYF. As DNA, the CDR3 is TGTGCCAGCAGCTCTCAGGGGATGTCCGCCTACGAGCAGTACTTC.

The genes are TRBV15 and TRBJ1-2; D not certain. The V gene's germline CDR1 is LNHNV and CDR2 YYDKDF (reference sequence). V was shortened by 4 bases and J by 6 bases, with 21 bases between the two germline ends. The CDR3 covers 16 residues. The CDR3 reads CATSTRGLGGIDGYTF. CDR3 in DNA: TGTGCCACCAGCACTAGAGGCCTAGGCGGGATCGATGGCTACACCTTC. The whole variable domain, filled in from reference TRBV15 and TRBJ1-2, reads DAMVIQNPRYQVTQFGKPVTLSCSQTLNHNVMYWYQQKSSQAPKLLFHYYDKDFNNEADTPDNFQSRRPNTSFCFLDIRSPGLGDTAMYLCATSTRGLGGIDGYTFGSGTRLTVV.

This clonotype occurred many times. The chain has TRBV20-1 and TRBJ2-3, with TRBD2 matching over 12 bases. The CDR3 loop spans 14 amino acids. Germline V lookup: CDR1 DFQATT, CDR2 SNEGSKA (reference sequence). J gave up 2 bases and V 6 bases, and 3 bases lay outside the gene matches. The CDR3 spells CSAGLAGNTDTQYF. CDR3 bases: TGCAGTGCAGGACTAGCGGGGAACACAGATACGCAGTATTTT.

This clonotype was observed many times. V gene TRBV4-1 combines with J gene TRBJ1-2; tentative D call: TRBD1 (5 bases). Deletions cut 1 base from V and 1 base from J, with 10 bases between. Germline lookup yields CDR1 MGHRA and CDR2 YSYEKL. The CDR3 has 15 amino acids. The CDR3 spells CASSQARGLNYGYTF. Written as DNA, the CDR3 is TGCGCCAGCAGCCAAGCCCGGGGCCTTAACTATGGCTACACCTTC.

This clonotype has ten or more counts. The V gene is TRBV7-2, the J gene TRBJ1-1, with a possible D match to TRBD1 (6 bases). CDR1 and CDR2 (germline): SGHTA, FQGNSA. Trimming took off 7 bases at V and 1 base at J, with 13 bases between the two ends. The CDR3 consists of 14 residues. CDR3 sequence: CASTGDIPNTEAFF. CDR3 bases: TGTGCCAGCACCGGGGACATCCCGAACACTGAAGCTTTCTTT.

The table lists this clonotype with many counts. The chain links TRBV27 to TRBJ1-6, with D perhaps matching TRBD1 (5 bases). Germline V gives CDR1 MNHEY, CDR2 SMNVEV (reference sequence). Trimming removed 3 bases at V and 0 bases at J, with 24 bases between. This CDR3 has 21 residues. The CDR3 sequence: CASSFKGRHGRSSSYNSPLHF. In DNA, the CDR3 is TGTGCCAGCAGTTTCAAGGGGAGACACGGACGTTCGAGCTCCTATAATTCACCCCTCCACTTT.

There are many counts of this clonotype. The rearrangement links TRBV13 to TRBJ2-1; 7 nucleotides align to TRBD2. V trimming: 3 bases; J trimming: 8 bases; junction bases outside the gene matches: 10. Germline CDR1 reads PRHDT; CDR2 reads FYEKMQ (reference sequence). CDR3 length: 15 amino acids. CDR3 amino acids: CASSLGTSVVDEQFF. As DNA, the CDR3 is TGTGCCAGCAGCTTGGGTACTAGCGTGGTCGATGAGCAGTTCTTC.

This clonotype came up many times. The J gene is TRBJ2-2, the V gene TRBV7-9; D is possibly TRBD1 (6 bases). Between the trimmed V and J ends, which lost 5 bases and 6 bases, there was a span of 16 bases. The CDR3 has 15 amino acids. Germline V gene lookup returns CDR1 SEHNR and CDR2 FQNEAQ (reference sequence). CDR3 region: CASSISDSNPGELFF. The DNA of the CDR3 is TGTGCCAGCAGCATTTCGGACAGCAATCCCGGGGAGCTGTTTTTT.

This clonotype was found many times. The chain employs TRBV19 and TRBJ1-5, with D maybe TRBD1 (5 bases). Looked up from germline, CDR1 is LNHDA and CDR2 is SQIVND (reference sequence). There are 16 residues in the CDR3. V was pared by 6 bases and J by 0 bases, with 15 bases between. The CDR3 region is CASSQPPRGSNQPQHF. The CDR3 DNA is TGTGCCAGTAGCCAGCCCCCGAGGGGTAGCAATCAGCCCCAGCATTTT.

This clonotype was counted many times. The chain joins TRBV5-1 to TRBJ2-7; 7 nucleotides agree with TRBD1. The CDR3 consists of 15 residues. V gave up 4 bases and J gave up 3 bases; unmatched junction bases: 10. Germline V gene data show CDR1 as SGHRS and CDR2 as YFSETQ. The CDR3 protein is CASSIWTGKIYEQYF. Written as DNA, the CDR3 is TGCGCCAGCAGCATCTGGACAGGAAAAATCTACGAGCAGTACTTC.

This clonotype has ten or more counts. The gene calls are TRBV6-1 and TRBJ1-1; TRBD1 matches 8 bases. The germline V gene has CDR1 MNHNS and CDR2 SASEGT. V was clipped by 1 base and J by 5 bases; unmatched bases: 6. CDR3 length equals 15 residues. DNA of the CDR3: TGTGCCAGCAGTGAAGTCGGACAGGGAGGGACTGAAGCTTTCTTT. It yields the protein CASSEVGQGGTEAFF.

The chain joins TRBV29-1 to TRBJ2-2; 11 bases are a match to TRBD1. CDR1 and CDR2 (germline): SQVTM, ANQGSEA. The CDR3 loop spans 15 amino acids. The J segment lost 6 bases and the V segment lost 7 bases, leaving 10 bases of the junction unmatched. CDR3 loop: CSASSRDRGAGELFF. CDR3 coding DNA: TGCAGCGCCTCATCCCGGGACAGGGGGGCCGGGGAGCTGTTTTTT.